Presented here are 19 T cell receptor beta chains from one specimen sequenced in a study of CD8 T cells in ankylosing spondylitis. Findings and caveats of the study: Among TCR beta sequences, a motif of several highly homologous variants appeared characteristic of ankylosing spondylitis blood.

TCRdb reanalysed the 5' RACE reads using MiXCR and keeps one entry per CDR3 protein. This table holds 450,000 or so distinct CDR3 sequences, 20% to 30% found once. These receptors' targets are unknown. The sequencing sample was made of blood, either unsorted or a sorted T cell fraction (not recorded which). The receptors come from a male donor with ankylosing spondylitis.

V and J are TRBV4-2 and TRBJ1-6, with no clear D. The CDR3 runs 14 residues. Germline loops: CDR1 LGHNA, CDR2 YNFKEQ. V gave up 0 bases and J gave up 12 bases, with 12 bases separating them. CDR3 amino acids: CASSQDLVGRPLHF. The DNA for the CDR3 is TGTGCCAGCAGCCAAGATCTCGTAGGTAGACCCCTCCACTTT.

This clonotype was counted many times. The chain employs TRBV12-3 or TRBV12-4 and TRBJ2-2, with 11 positions matching TRBD2. This CDR3 region has 17 residues. Unmatched junction bases numbered 8, after V lost 5 bases and J lost 3 bases. CDR3 residues: CASSLTSLAGDTGELFF. The DNA for the CDR3 is TGTGCCAGCAGTCTAACTTCACTAGCGGGAGACACCGGGGAGCTGTTTTTT.

This chain links TRBV12-3 or TRBV12-4 with TRBJ2-5, with TRBD2 as a possible D gene (6 bases). Trimming removed 1 base at V and 5 bases at J, with 14 bases between. There are 15 residues in the CDR3. CDR3 amino acids: CASSLGIGGYETQYF. In nucleotides, the CDR3 is TGTGCCAGCAGTTTAGGGATCGGGGGATATGAGACCCAGTACTTC.

V is TRBV7-9 and J is TRBJ2-1; D is unresolved. Germline lookup yields CDR1 SEHNR and CDR2 FQNEAQ (reference sequence). The CDR3 covers 13 residues. Trimming removed 4 bases from V and 2 bases from J, with 6 bases in between. The DNA of the CDR3 is TGTGCCAGCAGCTATAACGCCTACAATGAGCAGTTCTTC. This gives the protein CASSYNAYNEQFF.

The chain joins TRBV7-8 to TRBJ1-5; TRBD1 might be the D (6 bases). Germline V gene data show CDR1 as SGHVS and CDR2 as FQNEAQ. V lost 4 bases and J lost 3, with 10 bases in between. This CDR3 contains 14 residues. The CDR3 region is CASSSGHFNQPQHF. DNA for the CDR3: TGTGCCAGCAGCTCGGGACACTTCAATCAGCCCCAGCATTTT.

The gene calls are TRBV4-1 and TRBJ2-1, with D possibly TRBD2 on 5 matching bases. CDR1 is MGHRA, CDR2 YSYEKL, per germline. The V end lost 0 bases, the J end lost 7 bases, and 16 bases lay between the germline ends. The CDR3 contains 16 residues. CDR3 sequence: CASSQDPRLLSNEQFF. The CDR3 region has the DNA TGCGCCAGCAGCCAAGATCCGAGACTACTCTCAAATGAGCAGTTCTTC.

This clonotype turned up a few times. V and J are TRBV20-1 and TRBJ2-1; 12 bases match TRBD1. In germline, CDR1 is DFQATT, CDR2 SNEGSKA (reference sequence). V was clipped by 1 base and J by 2 bases; unmatched bases: 9. The CDR3 has 18 residues. Here the CDR3 reads CSARAGTGGQVAYNEQFF. The CDR3 bases are TGCAGTGCTAGAGCCGGGACAGGGGGCCAAGTAGCCTACAATGAGCAGTTCTTC.

The chain combines TRBV3-1 with TRBJ2-1, with 9 nucleotides matching TRBD2. CDR3 size: 15 residues. Germline V gene sequence: CDR1 LGHDT, CDR2 YNNKEL (reference sequence). V dropped 8 bases and J dropped 9; count of bases not matched to a gene: 14. In nucleotides, the CDR3 is TGTGCCAGCTGCGTCACCGCGGGAGGGGTCACTGAGCAGTTCTTC. Amino acid sequence: CASCVTAGGVTEQFF.

There are a few counts of this clonotype. V gene TRBV7-2 combines with J gene TRBJ1-5, with TRBD1 identical over 8 bases. The CDR3 has 16 residues. The germline gives CDR1 SGHTA, CDR2 FQGNSA. V lost 6 bases to trimming and J lost 0 bases; unmatched junction nucleotides: 7. The CDR3 is CASSSQGAYSNQPQHF. The CDR3 DNA follows: TGTGCCAGCAGTTCTCAGGGGGCTTATAGCAATCAGCCCCAGCATTTT.

The gene calls are TRBV11-3 and TRBJ2-5; 8 nucleotides match TRBD1. This CDR3 spans 15 amino acids. The germline V gene encodes CDR1 SGHNT and CDR2 YENEEA. V shed 3 bases and J 4 bases; nucleotides not matched to a gene: 7. The CDR3 DNA reads TGTGCCAGCAGCTTCCGGACAGGGCCGGGAGAGACCCAGTACTTC. Encoded protein: CASSFRTGPGETQYF. The whole variable domain, remainder taken from reference TRBV11-3 and TRBJ2-5, is EAGVVQSPRYKIIEKKQPVAFWCNPISGHNTLYWYLQNLGQGPELLIRYENEEAVDDSQLPKDRFSAERLKGVDSTLKIQPAELGDSAVYLCASSFRTGPGETQYFGPGTRLLVL.

This clonotype was seen a few times. The genes are TRBV11-3 and TRBJ2-2, with D possibly TRBD1 on 6 matching bases. In germline, CDR1 is SGHNT, CDR2 YENEEA. Trimming removed 3 bases at V and 3 bases at J, with 8 bases between. The CDR3 has 14 amino acids. The CDR3 here is CASSFTGYTGELFF. The CDR3 region has the DNA TGTGCCAGCAGCTTCACAGGGTACACCGGGGAGCTGTTTTTT.

This sequence joins TRBV12-3 or TRBV12-4 and TRBJ2-1; no clear D. The CDR3 runs to 14 residues. V was clipped by 5 bases and J by 9 bases, with 17 bases between them. The CDR3: CASSQGVSSGEQFF. In nucleotides, the CDR3 is TGTGCCAGCAGTCAAGGAGTTAGCTCGGGTGAGCAGTTCTTC.

This chain uses TRBV27 with TRBJ2-1; D may correspond to TRBD1 or TRBD2 (6 bases each). CDR1 is MNHEY, CDR2 SMNVEV, per germline (reference sequence). Trimming removed 5 bases at V and 3 bases at J, with 14 bases between. The CDR3 extends over 15 amino acids. The CDR3 region is CASSAIRGLYNEQFF. The CDR3 DNA sequence: TGTGCCAGCAGTGCGATCAGGGGACTCTACAATGAGCAGTTCTTC.

This sequence joins TRBV28 and TRBJ1-5; D perhaps matches TRBD1 (5 bases). V was cut by 7 bases and J by 5 bases, with 15 bases left in between. The CDR3 runs 14 residues. Looked up from germline, CDR1 is MDHEN and CDR2 is SYDVKM. CDR3 DNA sequence: TGTGCCAGCAACCGAGGGGTGGGGCATCAGCCCCAGCATTTT. Encoded protein: CASNRGVGHQPQHF.

V usage is TRBV24-1 and J usage is TRBJ2-7, with TRBD2 matching 16 bases. The CDR3 spans 18 residues. V lost 4 bases, J lost 2 bases, and 7 bases stayed unmatched. CDR1 KGHDR and CDR2 SFDVKD come from the germline V gene. The DNA for the CDR3 is TGTGCCACCAGTGACCCCCCGGGACTAGCGGGAGGGCCCTACGAGCAGTACGTC. This translates into CATSDPPGLAGGPYEQYV.

This sequence joins TRBV5-1 and TRBJ2-2; TRBD1 matches at 8 bases. With V trimmed by 4 bases and J by 7 bases, 12 bases remained unmatched. In germline, CDR1 is SGHRS, CDR2 YFSETQ. The CDR3 sequence is 16 residues long. The CDR3 nucleotides read TGCGCCAGCAGCGACCCCGCACAGGGGGACGACGGGGAGCTGTTTTTT. This sequence encodes CASSDPAQGDDGELFF.

The chain's CDR3 is CASRDQGWETQYF. Here the CDR3 DNA reads TGCGCCAGCAGAGACCAGGGATGGGAGACCCAGTACTTC. V is TRBV10-2 and J is TRBJ2-5; maybe TRBD1 (5 bases). V was cut by 6 bases and J by 5 bases, with 13 bases left in between. Per germline, CDR1 WSHSY and CDR2 SAAADI. The CDR3 covers 13 residues.

This clonotype was counted at least ten times. V is TRBV27 and J is TRBJ1-1; D is perhaps TRBD1 (5 bases). The CDR3 covers 15 residues. Germline V gives CDR1 MNHEY, CDR2 SMNVEV (reference sequence). Trimming pared 3 bases from V and 5 bases from J, leaving 16 bases between. In DNA form, the CDR3 reads TGTGCCAGCAGTTTTGGGGCCCGAGGTGGGACTGAAGCTTTCTTT. It is translated as CASSFGARGGTEAFF.

This clonotype was recorded many times. This chain connects TRBV5-1 to TRBJ1-1, with D unresolved. Germline CDR1 is SGHRS and CDR2 is YFSETQ. This CDR3 is 14 amino acids long. Deletions cut 0 bases from V and 1 base from J, with 7 bases between. The CDR3 region has the DNA TGCGCCAGCAGCTTGGATAACGAGAACACTGAAGCTTTCTTT. Residues: CASSLDNENTEAFF. Full variable domain (rest looked up from reference TRBV5-1 and TRBJ1-1): KAGVTQTPRYLIKTRGQQVTLSCSPISGHRSVSWYQQTPGQGLQFLFEYFSETQRNKGNFPGRFSGRQFSNSRSEMNVSTLELGDSALYLCASSLDNENTEAFFGQGTRLTVV.